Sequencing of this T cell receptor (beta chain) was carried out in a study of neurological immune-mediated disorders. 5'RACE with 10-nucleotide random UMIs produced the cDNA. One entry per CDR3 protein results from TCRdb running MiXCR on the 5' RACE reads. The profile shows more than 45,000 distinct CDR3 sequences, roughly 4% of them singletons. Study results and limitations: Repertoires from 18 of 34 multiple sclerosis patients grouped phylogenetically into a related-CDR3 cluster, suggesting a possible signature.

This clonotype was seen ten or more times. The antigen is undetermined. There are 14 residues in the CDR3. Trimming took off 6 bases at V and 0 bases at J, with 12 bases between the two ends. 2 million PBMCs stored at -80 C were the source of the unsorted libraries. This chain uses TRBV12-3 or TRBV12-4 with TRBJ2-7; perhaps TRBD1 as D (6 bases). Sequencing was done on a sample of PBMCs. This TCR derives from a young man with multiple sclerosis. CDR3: CASSEGQISYEQYF. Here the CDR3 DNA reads TGTGCCAGCAGCGAAGGACAGATCTCCTACGAGCAGTACTTC.